The 8 T cell receptor beta chains below were found in one sample sequenced in a study of blood T cell repertoires in COVID-19. Some clones are missing from TCRdb's copy, which holds only in-frame ones; the method was immunoSEQ multiplex PCR. The repertoire holds some 300,000 clones, with more than 75% as singletons. The sequenced material came from PBMCs or T cells enriched from blood (not recorded which). The receptors here all came from a woman aged 55-75 years in a cohort exposed to, infected with or recovered from COVID-19 (not recorded which).

The chain uses TRBV5-6 and TRBJ2-7; D might be TRBD1 (6 bases). The CDR3 covers 15 residues. Germline loops: CDR1 SGHDT, CDR2 YYEEEE. The V end was cut by 3 bases, the J end by 1 base, with 14 bases between. CDR3 in amino acids: CASSSRYRESYEQYF. The CDR3 nucleotides are TGTGCCAGCAGCTCCCGGTACAGGGAATCCTACGAGCAGTACTTC.

The gene calls are TRBV24-1 and TRBJ2-7, with 11 bases fitting TRBD2. V lost 5 bases, J lost 1 base, and 9 bases stayed unmatched. Germline lookup yields CDR1 KGHDR and CDR2 SFDVKD. The CDR3 contains 17 residues. The CDR3 DNA reads TGTGCCACCAGTGGAAGCGAACTAGCGGGAGCATCCTACGAGCAGTACTTC. Residues: CATSGSELAGASYEQYF.

This chain joins TRBV30 and TRBJ1-4, with 8 bases matching TRBD1. The CDR3 runs to 17 residues. Trimming cost V 0 bases and J 3 bases; bases outside gene matches: 9. CDR1 is GTSNPN, CDR2 SVGIG, per germline (reference sequence). The DNA for the CDR3 is TGTGCCTGGAGTGTAAATTGGCAGGGGGCAGCTAATGAAAAACTGTTTTTT. Residues: CAWSVNWQGAANEKLFF.

The rearrangement links TRBV5-4 to TRBJ2-5, with 7 bases aligning to TRBD1. The CDR3 has 15 residues. J gave up 2 bases and V 5 bases, and 9 bases lay outside the gene matches. CDR1 SGHNT and CDR2 YYREEE come from the germline V gene (reference sequence). CDR3 in DNA: TGTGCCAGCAGTAATCCCGGGACAGTACAAGAGACCCAGTACTTC. It specifies CASSNPGTVQETQYF.

This chain uses TRBV28 with TRBJ2-3; TRBD1 aligns across 7 bases. Germline V gene sequence: CDR1 MDHEN, CDR2 SYDVKM. This CDR3 contains 14 residues. The V and J ends lost 6 bases and 0 bases, in that order; junction bases with no gene match: 3. CDR3 sequence (DNA): TGTGCCAGCAGACGGACAGGTAGCACAGATACGCAGTATTTT. The encoded protein is CASRRTGSTDTQYF. The entire variable domain, with the rest obtained from reference TRBV28 and TRBJ2-3, is as follows: DVKVTQSSRYLVKRTGEKVFLECVQDMDHENMFWYRQDPGLGLRLIYFSYDVKMKEKGDIPEGYSVSREKKERFSLILESASTNQTSMYLCASRRTGSTDTQYFGPGTRLTVL.

The chain recombines TRBV2 with TRBJ2-7, with 7 bases that match TRBD1. The J segment lost 0 bases and the V segment lost 6 bases, leaving 5 bases of the junction unmatched. Germline V gene lookup returns CDR1 SNHLY and CDR2 FYNNEI. The CDR3 length is 14 residues. The DNA for the CDR3 is TGTGCCAGCAGGGGGACAGCGAACTCCTACGAGCAGTACTTC. It translates to CASRGTANSYEQYF.

The V and J genes are TRBV27 and TRBJ2-6, with D perhaps matching TRBD2 (6 bases). The germline CDR1 and CDR2 sequences are MNHEY and SMNVEV (reference sequence). This CDR3 comprises 19 residues. The germline V and J ends were trimmed by 2 bases and 0 bases, with 17 bases remaining between them. CDR3 region: CASSLAGRPRSSGANVLTF. For the CDR3, the DNA is TGTGCCAGCAGTTTAGCAGGGAGGCCTCGGAGCTCTGGGGCCAACGTCCTGACTTTC.

The chain is built from TRBV2 and TRBJ1-2; D uncertain. Trimming took off 7 bases at V and 8 bases at J, with 17 bases between the two ends. The germline gives CDR1 SNHLY, CDR2 FYNNEI. The CDR3 loop spans 13 amino acids. The CDR3 loop is CASKEFRSEGYTF. In DNA form, the CDR3 reads TGTGCCAGCAAGGAGTTTAGGTCGGAGGGCTACACCTTC.